This entry features one T cell receptor beta chain sequence. What it recognizes is unknown. A minimum of 6 micrograms of total RNA was extracted per sample. This CDR3 spans 13 amino acids. Germline CDR1 SEHNR, CDR2 FQNEAQ (reference sequence). Trimming removed 7 bases at V and 5 bases at J, with 12 bases between. This sample was included in a study of blood T cells in healthy people across ages. Whole-study results and caveats: Any changes in expanded clonotypes were possibly confounded, as donor CMV status remained unknown.

Through a sample-barcoded 5' primer and a J-beta primer mix, a second PCR was run for roughly 6 to 12 cycles. Each sample yielded at least 2.5 million CDR3-containing paired-end reads. TCRdb used MiXCR to reprocess the 5' RACE reads, holding one entry per CDR3 protein. The profile covers hundreds of thousands of distinct CDR3 sequences, with approximately 65% appearing a single time and 28% taken by the ten largest. The source material was blood. The chain recombines TRBV7-9 with TRBJ2-1; D possibly matches TRBD1 or TRBD2 (6 bases each). The sequence came from a man under 40 in good health. The CDR3 nucleotides read TGTGCCAGCACCCCGGGGGCGAACAATGAGCAGTTCTTC. This gives the protein CASTPGANNEQFF.